These 18 T cell receptor beta chains were sequenced from one sample in a study of neurological immune-mediated disorders. TCRdb reprocessed the 5' RACE reads with MiXCR, giving one entry per CDR3 protein. The table shows 40,000 to 50,000 distinct CDR3 sequences, with roughly 2.5% occurring only once. The sequenced sample consisted of PBMCs. Every receptor here comes from a man aged 25 to 45 with multiple sclerosis.

The table lists this clonotype with a few counts. The rearrangement links TRBV7-2 to TRBJ2-7; D is undetermined. The length of the CDR3 is 15 residues. Trimming pared 5 bases from V and 1 base from J, leaving 15 bases between. Looked up from germline, CDR1 is SGHTA and CDR2 is FQGNSA. The CDR3 spells CASSIPGTASYEQYF. The CDR3 region has the DNA TGTGCCAGCAGCATCCCGGGTACAGCTTCCTACGAGCAGTACTTC.

The chain recombines TRBV10-3 with TRBJ2-1; D is unclear. CDR1 is ENHRY, CDR2 SYGVKD, per germline. V lost 2 bases to trimming and J lost 5 bases, with 16 bases between them. The CDR3 is 16 amino acids. CDR3 sequence: CAISEATAFIDNEQFF. In nucleotides, the CDR3 is TGTGCCATCAGTGAGGCTACGGCCTTTATCGACAATGAGCAGTTCTTC.

This clonotype appeared many times. The chain combines TRBV25-1 with TRBJ2-5; the D call may be TRBD1 or TRBD2 (5 bases each). CDR3 length: 15 amino acids. Germline values: CDR1 MGHDK, CDR2 SYGVNS. Trimming cost V 8 bases and J 5 bases, with 21 bases left between them. The CDR3 bases are TGTGCCAGCGAGAGGGGAAGGCGGAATTACGAGACCCAGTACTTC. This sequence encodes CASERGRRNYETQYF.

Ten or more counts support this clonotype. This rearrangement joins TRBV5-1 to TRBJ2-5, with a tentative D call TRBD2 (6 bases). Germline loops: CDR1 SGHRS, CDR2 YFSETQ. Between the trimmed V and J ends, which lost 2 bases and 2 bases, there was a span of 16 bases. The CDR3 is made up of 16 amino acids. CDR3 sequence (DNA): TGCGCCAGCAGCTTCGGGGCGGGGACCAGTCAAGAGACCCAGTACTTC. Translation: CASSFGAGTSQETQYF.

There are many counts of this clonotype. The chain employs TRBV3-1 and TRBJ1-3; D is uncertain. The CDR3 has 13 amino acids. V lost 1 base and J 4 bases, leaving 5 bases between the germline ends. Germline-derived CDR1 and CDR2 are LGHDT and YNNKEL (reference sequence). Here the CDR3 reads CASSQAVGNTIYF. The CDR3 region has the DNA TGTGCCAGCAGCCAAGCAGTGGGAAACACCATATATTTT.

This clonotype was recorded at least ten times. This chain joins TRBV7-6 and TRBJ1-6; D unresolved. Trimming removed 2 bases from V and 0 bases from J, with 5 bases in between. CDR3 length: 15 residues. Germline V CDR1 and CDR2: SGHVS, FNYEAQ. For the CDR3, the DNA is TGTGCCAGCAGCTTAAAAAGCTCCTATAATTCACCCCTCCACTTT. Translation gives CASSLKSSYNSPLHF.

Many counts were recorded for this clonotype. The rearrangement joins TRBV6-4 to TRBJ2-1; 9 bases align to TRBD2. From germline, CDR1 is MRHNA and CDR2 SNTAGT. This CDR3 comprises 17 residues. V lost 0 bases and J lost 5; bases outside the gene matches: 8. The CDR3 here is CASSDSTTSGLHNEQFF. The DNA of the CDR3 is TGTGCCAGCAGTGACTCGACGACTAGCGGTCTCCACAATGAGCAGTTCTTC.

This clonotype was seen repeatedly, ten times or more. V gene TRBV24-1 combines with J gene TRBJ1-2; TRBD1 aligns across 7 bases. The CDR3 extends over 15 amino acids. Per the germline V gene, CDR1 is KGHDR and CDR2 is SFDVKD. J was trimmed by 3 bases and V by 2 bases; bases with no gene match: 5. The CDR3 coding sequence is TGTGCCACCAGTGATTCCCGCAGGGGGGACTATGGCTACACCTTC. This encodes CATSDSRRGDYGYTF.

Only a few counts were recorded for this clonotype. The chain recombines TRBV9 with TRBJ2-3; 7 nucleotides line up with TRBD2. V shed 0 bases and J 6 bases; nucleotides not matched to a gene: 10. The CDR3 spans 16 residues. Germline-derived CDR1 and CDR2 are SGDLS and YYNGEE. The CDR3 sequence: CASSVAGGVPADTQYF. The CDR3 DNA reads TGTGCCAGCAGCGTAGCGGGGGGTGTCCCGGCGGATACGCAGTATTTT. The complete variable domain, with remaining parts taken from reference TRBV9 and TRBJ2-3, reads DSGVTQTPKHLITATGQRVTLRCSPRSGDLSVYWYQQSLDQGLQFLIQYYNGEERAKGNILERFSAQQFPDLHSELNLSSLELGDSALYFCASSVAGGVPADTQYFGPGTRLTVL.

This clonotype has ten or more counts. The V call is TRBV20-1, the J call TRBJ2-1, with D maybe TRBD2 (5 bases). The CDR3 totals 11 residues. In germline, CDR1 is DFQATT, CDR2 SNEGSKA (reference sequence). For the CDR3, the DNA is TGCAGCCTGACGGAGGACAATGAGCAGTTCTTC. Its translation is CSLTEDNEQFF.

This clonotype was picked up many times. J is TRBJ2-6 and V is TRBV6-1; 10 positions agree with TRBD1. J was trimmed by 1 base and V by 11 bases; bases with no gene match: 11. Germline V gene lookup returns CDR1 MNHNS and CDR2 SASEGT. This CDR3 has 17 amino acids. The CDR3 nucleotides are TGTGCCGTCCCAAGCCGGACAGGGGGTTCTGGGGCCAACGTCCTGACTTTC. It is translated as CAVPSRTGGSGANVLTF.

This clonotype was found many times. This chain links TRBV7-8 with TRBJ2-1, with D possibly TRBD2 on 5 matching bases. This CDR3 is built from 13 residues. CDR1 and CDR2 from the germline V gene are SGHVS and FQNEAQ. Trimming removed 5 bases at V and 9 bases at J, with 14 bases between. The CDR3 sequence is CASSPRGPGEQFF. Written as DNA, the CDR3 is TGTGCCAGCAGCCCCCGAGGGCCAGGTGAGCAGTTCTTC.

This clonotype was picked up many times. This chain connects TRBV12-3 or TRBV12-4 to TRBJ2-5; D remains ambiguous. The CDR3 length is 12 residues. V was trimmed by 6 bases and J by 4 bases, leaving 9 bases between them. CDR3 loop: CASSQIGETQYF. As DNA, the CDR3 is TGTGCCAGCAGCCAAATCGGAGAGACCCAGTACTTC.

This clonotype was recorded at least ten times. The genes are TRBV5-1 and TRBJ2-7; 8 bases agree with TRBD2. After removal of 0 bases from V and 12 bases from J, the junction contained 11 bases not matched to a gene. The CDR3 length is 14 residues. Germline CDR1 is SGHRS and CDR2 is YFSETQ. The CDR3 region is CASSLDGPRTSTYF. The CDR3 nucleotides are TGCGCCAGCAGCTTGGACGGGCCTAGGACTAGCACGTACTTC. Together with reference TRBV5-1 and TRBJ2-7, the CDR3 gives the full variable domain: KAGVTQTPRYLIKTRGQQVTLSCSPISGHRSVSWYQQTPGQGLQFLFEYFSETQRNKGNFPGRFSGRQFSNSRSEMNVSTLELGDSALYLCASSLDGPRTSTYFGPGTRLTVT.

In this sample, this clonotype turned up many times. The genes are TRBV20-1 and TRBJ2-5; the match to TRBD2 covers 10 bases. CDR1 and CDR2 (germline): DFQATT, SNEGSKA (reference sequence). Trimming took 5 bases from V and 1 from J; bases not matched to a gene: 7. The CDR3 runs to 15 residues. As DNA, the CDR3 is TGCAGTGCTCTACGGACTAGCGGAGTCCAAGAGACCCAGTACTTC. Protein product: CSALRTSGVQETQYF.

In its sample, this clonotype was seen many times. CDR3 in amino acids: CASSESGVPGGNEQYF. CDR3 bases: TGCGCCAGCAGTGAGTCAGGGGTCCCTGGTGGGAACGAGCAGTACTTC. The V gene is TRBV10-1, the J gene TRBJ2-7, with D possibly matching TRBD1 (5 bases). Trimming pared 0 bases from V and 5 bases from J, leaving 17 bases between. The CDR3 is 16 amino acids. Germline CDR1 reads WNHNN; CDR2 reads SYGVQD (reference sequence).

This clonotype was counted ten times or more. The V call is TRBV7-8, the J call TRBJ1-1; 8 bases map to TRBD1. Germline CDR1 SGHVS, CDR2 FQNEAQ. CDR3 length: 14 residues. The ends lost 7 bases at V and 1 base at J; junction bases unmatched: 5. CDR3 loop: CASKPGTGNTEAFF. Here the CDR3 DNA reads TGTGCCAGCAAACCCGGGACAGGGAACACTGAAGCTTTCTTT.

This clonotype was picked up many times. This rearrangement joins TRBV6-5 to TRBJ1-2; 10 bases fit TRBD1. The length of the CDR3 is 16 residues. J lost 4 bases, V lost 5 bases, and 10 bases had no gene match. CDR1 and CDR2 (germline): MNHEY, SVGAGI. CDR3 coding DNA: TGTGCCAGCAGTACCGGGACAGGGGTTACTCTCTATGGCTACACCTTC. This sequence encodes CASSTGTGVTLYGYTF.